Sequencing of this TCR beta chain was carried out in a study of brain T cells in children with intractable seizures. Overall study results and limits: Pre- and post-surgery blood differed in depth, so pre-surgery absences may be undersampling.

Points on this clone: As yet, its antigen is unknown.

The time point denotes: blood from clinic visit 5 months post-surgery; TSC patient then seizure free. Only cases whose brain tissue showed the highest T cell transcript signatures were sequenced. Pre-surgery treatment included at least one anti-epileptic drug. Profiled with immunoSEQ multiplex PCR; TCRdb holds only in-frame clones, not every one. The sample yields hundreds of thousands of clones, about 93% seen once. Germline V gives CDR1 MDHEN, CDR2 SYDVKM. The CDR3 runs 12 residues. Trimming took off 5 bases at V and 7 bases at J, with 8 bases between the two ends. The TCR was taken from a boy younger than two with tuberous sclerosis and intractable seizures. The chain carries TRBV28 and TRBJ2-2, with D unresolved. The sample in question was peripheral blood, obtained less than 6 months after surgery. CDR3 in DNA: TGTGCCAGCAGTCCAAACCGCGGGGAGCTGTTTTTT. Translated, it gives CASSPNRGELFF.